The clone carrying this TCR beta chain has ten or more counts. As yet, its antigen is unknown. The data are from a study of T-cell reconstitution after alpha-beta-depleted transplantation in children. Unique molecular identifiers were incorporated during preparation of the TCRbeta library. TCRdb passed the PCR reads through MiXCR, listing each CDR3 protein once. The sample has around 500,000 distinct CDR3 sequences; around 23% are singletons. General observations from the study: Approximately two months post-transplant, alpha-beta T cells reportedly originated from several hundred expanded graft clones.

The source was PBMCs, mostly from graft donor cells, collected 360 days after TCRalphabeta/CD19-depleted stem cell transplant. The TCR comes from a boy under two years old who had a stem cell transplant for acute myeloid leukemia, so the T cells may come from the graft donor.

The CDR3 sequence is CASSLSIADTQYF. The CDR3 DNA reads as TGTGCCAGCAGCTTGAGTATCGCAGATACGCAGTATTTT. The chain combines TRBV7-9 with TRBJ2-3; D remains unclear. This CDR3 region has 13 residues. In germline, CDR1 is SEHNR, CDR2 FQNEAQ (reference sequence). V was shortened by 3 bases and J by 4 bases, with 8 bases between the two germline ends.